The rows below give T cell receptor beta chains drawn from one sample of a study of Ad26.COV2.S vaccination and SARS-CoV-2 variants. Repertoires were generated with immunoSEQ multiplex PCR, while TCRdb's copy carries only in-frame clones and drops some. In the table there are just under 250,000 clones, around 89% of which are singletons. The sequencing used peripheral blood, collected in a trial of Ad26.COV2.S vaccine versus placebo. These receptors came from a person between 18 and 65 years old who received the Ad26.COV2.S COVID-19 vaccine or a placebo. CDR3s leave out the opening cysteine and the closing phenylalanine or tryptophan. A D gene is named only where the DNA matches it firmly.

J gene: TRBJ2-7
V gene: TRBV7-2
D gene: TRBD1
CDR3 protein: ASSPGQGAYEQY

J gene: TRBJ2-7
V gene: TRBV4-1
D gene: TRBD2
CDR3 protein: ASSQPGREGRYEQY

J gene: TRBJ2-5
V gene: TRBV13
D gene: NA
CDR3 protein: ASSARGAGETQY

J gene: TRBJ2-7
V gene: TRBV9
D gene: NA
CDR3 protein: ASSVGGGDYEQY

J gene: TRBJ1-5
V gene: TRBV21-1
D gene: NA
CDR3 protein: ASSSGGRGNQPQH

J gene: TRBJ2-1
V gene: TRBV28
D gene: TRBD2
CDR3 protein: ASILTSGFNEQF

J gene: TRBJ1-6
V gene: TRBV4-3
D gene: TRBD1
CDR3 protein: ASSQTGTAASPLH

J gene: TRBJ2-2
V gene: TRBV28
D gene: NA
CDR3 protein: ASSFRGVTGELF

J gene: TRBJ1-1
V gene: TRBV3-1/TRBV3-2
D gene: NA
CDR3 protein: ASSQVGGKGGWTEAF

J gene: TRBJ1-6
V gene: TRBV6-5
D gene: NA
CDR3 protein: ASGLGGRRVSPLH

J gene: TRBJ2-3
V gene: TRBV6-5
D gene: NA
CDR3 protein: ASSYSDTPTDTQY

J gene: TRBJ2-1
V gene: TRBV5-8
D gene: TRBD2
CDR3 protein: ASLKRGGYNEQF

J gene: TRBJ2-1
V gene: TRBV7-6
D gene: NA
CDR3 protein: ASSLIRGDGNNEQF

J gene: TRBJ2-7
V gene: TRBV3-1/TRBV3-2
D gene: TRBD2
CDR3 protein: ASSRPGLAGGEQY

J gene: TRBJ2-3
V gene: TRBV9
D gene: NA
CDR3 protein: ASSVVGAHTDTQY

J gene: TRBJ2-3
V gene: TRBV29-1
D gene: TRBD1
CDR3 protein: SVERQGRTDTQY

J gene: TRBJ1-5
V gene: TRBV28
D gene: NA
CDR3 protein: ASGGLNQPQH

J gene: TRBJ1-1
V gene: TRBV6-6
D gene: NA
CDR3 protein: ASSYRGPETEAF

J gene: TRBJ1-2
V gene: TRBV7-9
D gene: TRBD1
CDR3 protein: ASSSGQGDGYT

J gene: TRBJ2-3
V gene: TRBV15
D gene: NA
CDR3 protein: ATSRDGPDHTDTQY

J gene: TRBJ1-1
V gene: TRBV6-2/TRBV6-3
D gene: NA
CDR3 protein: AGSYSVGREKNTEAF

J gene: TRBJ2-1
V gene: TRBV3-1/TRBV3-2
D gene: NA
CDR3 protein: ASSQGAVGEQF

J gene: TRBJ2-2
V gene: TRBV5-1
D gene: NA
CDR3 protein: ASSLVQGNTGELF

J gene: TRBJ1-5
V gene: TRBV4-1
D gene: TRBD1
CDR3 protein: ASSPWTGTSQPQH

J gene: TRBJ2-5
V gene: TRBV10-2
D gene: NA
CDR3 protein: ASSESLGGQETQY

J gene: TRBJ2-3
V gene: TRBV10-3
D gene: TRBD2
CDR3 protein: AISEIAGGFIATDTQY

J gene: TRBJ2-7
V gene: TRBV5-1
D gene: TRBD1
CDR3 protein: ASSGGQGGEQY

J gene: TRBJ2-1
V gene: TRBV4-1
D gene: NA
CDR3 protein: ASSQGYSIKGEQF

J gene: TRBJ1-1
V gene: TRBV18
D gene: NA
CDR3 protein: ASSPTGSTEAF

J gene: TRBJ1-2
V gene: TRBV19
D gene: TRBD1
CDR3 protein: ASDRGDHGYT

J gene: TRBJ1-2
V gene: TRBV2
D gene: NA
CDR3 protein: ASIRGAGYGYT

J gene: TRBJ2-7
V gene: TRBV7-9
D gene: NA
CDR3 protein: ASSSLNGILYEQY

J gene: TRBJ1-1
V gene: TRBV10-2
D gene: TRBD1
CDR3 protein: ASTKDRVPF

J gene: TRBJ2-7
V gene: TRBV6-5
D gene: TRBD1
CDR3 protein: ASSWTGGRYEQY

J gene: TRBJ2-5
V gene: TRBV27
D gene: TRBD2
CDR3 protein: ASSLSGSPGLAGGRGRETQY

J gene: TRBJ1-2
V gene: TRBV5-1
D gene: NA
CDR3 protein: ASSLRTDANYGYT

J gene: TRBJ2-7
V gene: TRBV2
D gene: TRBD2
CDR3 protein: ASSETGREGYEQY

J gene: TRBJ1-1
V gene: TRBV2
D gene: TRBD1
CDR3 protein: ASSERGQANTEAF

J gene: TRBJ1-1
V gene: TRBV18
D gene: NA
CDR3 protein: ASSPKSSGAEAF